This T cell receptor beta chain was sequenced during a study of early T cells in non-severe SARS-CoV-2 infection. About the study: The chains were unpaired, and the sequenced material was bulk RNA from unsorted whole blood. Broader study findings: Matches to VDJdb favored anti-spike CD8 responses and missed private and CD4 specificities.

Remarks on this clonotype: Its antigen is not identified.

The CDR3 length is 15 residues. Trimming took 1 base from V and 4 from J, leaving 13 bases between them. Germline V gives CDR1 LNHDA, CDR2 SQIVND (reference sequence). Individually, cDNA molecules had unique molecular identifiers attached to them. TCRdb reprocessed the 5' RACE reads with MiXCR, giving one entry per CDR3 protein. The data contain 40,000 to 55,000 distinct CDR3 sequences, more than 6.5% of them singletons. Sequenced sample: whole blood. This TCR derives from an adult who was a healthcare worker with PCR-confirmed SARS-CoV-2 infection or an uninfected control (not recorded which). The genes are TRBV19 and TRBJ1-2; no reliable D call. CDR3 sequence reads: CASSIGGGNFYGYTF. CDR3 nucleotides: TGTGCCAGTAGTATAGGAGGAGGGAACTTCTATGGCTACACCTTC. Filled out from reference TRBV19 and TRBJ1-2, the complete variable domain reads DGGITQSPKYLFRKEGQNVTLSCEQNLNHDAMYWYRQDPGQGLRLIYYSQIVNDFQKGDIAEGYSVSREKKESFPLTVTSAQKNPTAFYLCASSIGGGNFYGYTFGSGTRLTVV.